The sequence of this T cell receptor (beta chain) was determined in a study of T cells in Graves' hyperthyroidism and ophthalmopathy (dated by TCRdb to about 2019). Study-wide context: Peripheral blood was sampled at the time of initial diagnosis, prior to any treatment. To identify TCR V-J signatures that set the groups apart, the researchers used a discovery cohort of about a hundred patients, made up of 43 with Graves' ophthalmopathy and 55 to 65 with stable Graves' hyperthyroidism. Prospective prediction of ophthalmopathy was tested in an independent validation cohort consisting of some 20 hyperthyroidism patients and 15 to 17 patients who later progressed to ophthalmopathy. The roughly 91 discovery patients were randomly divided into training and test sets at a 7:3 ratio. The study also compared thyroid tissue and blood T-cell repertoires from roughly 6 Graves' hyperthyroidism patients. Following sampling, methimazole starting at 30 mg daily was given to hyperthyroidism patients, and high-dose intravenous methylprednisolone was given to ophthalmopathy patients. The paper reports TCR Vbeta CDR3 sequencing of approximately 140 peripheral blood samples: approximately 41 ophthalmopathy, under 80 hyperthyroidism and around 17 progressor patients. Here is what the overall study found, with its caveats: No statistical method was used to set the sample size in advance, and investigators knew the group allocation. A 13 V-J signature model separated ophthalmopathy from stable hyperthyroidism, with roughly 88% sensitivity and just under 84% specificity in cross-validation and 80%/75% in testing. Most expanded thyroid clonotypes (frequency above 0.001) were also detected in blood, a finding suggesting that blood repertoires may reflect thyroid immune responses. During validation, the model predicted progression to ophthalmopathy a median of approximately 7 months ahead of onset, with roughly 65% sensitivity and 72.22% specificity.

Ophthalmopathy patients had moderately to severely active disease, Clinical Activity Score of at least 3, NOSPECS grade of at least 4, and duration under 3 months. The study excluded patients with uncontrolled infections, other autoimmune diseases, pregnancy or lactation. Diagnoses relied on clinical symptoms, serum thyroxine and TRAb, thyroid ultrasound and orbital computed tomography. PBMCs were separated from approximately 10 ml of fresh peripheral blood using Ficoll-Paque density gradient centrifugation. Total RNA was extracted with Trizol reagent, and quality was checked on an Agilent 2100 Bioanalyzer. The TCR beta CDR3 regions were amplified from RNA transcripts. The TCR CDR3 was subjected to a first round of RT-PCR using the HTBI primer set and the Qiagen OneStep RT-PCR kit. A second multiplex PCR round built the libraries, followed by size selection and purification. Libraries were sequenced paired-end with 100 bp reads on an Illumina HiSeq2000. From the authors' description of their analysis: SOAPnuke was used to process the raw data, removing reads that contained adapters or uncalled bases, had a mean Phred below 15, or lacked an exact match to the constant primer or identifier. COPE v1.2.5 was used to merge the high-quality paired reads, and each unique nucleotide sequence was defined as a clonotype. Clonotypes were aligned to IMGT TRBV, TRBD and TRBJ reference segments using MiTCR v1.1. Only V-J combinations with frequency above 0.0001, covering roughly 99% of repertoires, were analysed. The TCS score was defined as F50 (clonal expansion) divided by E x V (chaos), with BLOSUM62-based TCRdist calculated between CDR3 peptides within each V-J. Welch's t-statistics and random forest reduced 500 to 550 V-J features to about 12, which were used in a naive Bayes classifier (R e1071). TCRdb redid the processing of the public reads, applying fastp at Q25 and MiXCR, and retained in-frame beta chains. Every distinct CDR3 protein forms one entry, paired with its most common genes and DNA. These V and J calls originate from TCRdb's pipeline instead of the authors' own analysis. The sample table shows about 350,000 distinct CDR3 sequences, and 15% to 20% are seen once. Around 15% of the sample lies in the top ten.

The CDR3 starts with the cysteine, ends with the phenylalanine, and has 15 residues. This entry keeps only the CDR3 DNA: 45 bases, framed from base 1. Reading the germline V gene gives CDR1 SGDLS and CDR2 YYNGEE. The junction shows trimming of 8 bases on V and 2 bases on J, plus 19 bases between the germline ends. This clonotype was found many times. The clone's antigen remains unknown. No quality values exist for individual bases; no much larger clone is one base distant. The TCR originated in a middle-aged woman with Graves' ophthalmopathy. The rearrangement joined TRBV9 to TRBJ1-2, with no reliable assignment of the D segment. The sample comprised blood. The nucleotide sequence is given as TGTGCCAGTTCTCGAAGGGCAGTGGTCAACTATGGCTACACCTTC. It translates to CASSRRAVVNYGYTF. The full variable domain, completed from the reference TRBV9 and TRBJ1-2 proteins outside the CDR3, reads DSGVTQTPKHLITATGQRVTLRCSPRSGDLSVYWYQQSLDQGLQFLIQYYNGEERAKGNILERFSAQQFPDLHSELNLSSLELGDSALYFCASSRRAVVNYGYTFGSGTRLTVV.